Sequencing of this TCR beta chain was carried out in a study of blood T cell repertoires in COVID-19 (dated by TCRdb to about 2020). Describing the broader study: Collaborator samples came from the United States, Italy and Spain and covered acute and convalescent phases of COVID-19. The prospective study material was composed of cDNA or gDNA derived from T cells, B-cell-depleted T cells, or PBMCs. Subjects who had been exposed to COVID-19, were actively infected with it, or had recovered from it provided the deeply sampled blood TCRbeta repertoires that made up the dataset. The repertoires were released in a freely available public database meant as a resource for research on the immune response to SARS-CoV-2. Samples came from the ongoing ImmuneRACE study (first 160 participants) plus 1,254 subjects from 6 global collaborators. Sample metadata almost always included a de-identified subject ID, COVID-19 status, age in years and sex. Where available, HLA class I and class II types were taken from metadata supplied by the sample provider and were not determined by assay-based typing.

One collaborating source in Seattle enrolled patients while the patients were actively infected and followed the patients over time throughout the course of disease. The collaborating institutions used their own protocols to collect whole blood in K2EDTA tubes. For TCRbeta analysis, collaborators shipped samples in one of three forms: frozen whole blood, isolated PBMCs, or DNA extracted from either of those sample types. Taken from cysteine to phenylalanine, the CDR3 has 15 residues. CDR3 DNA is the only sequence kept; it has 45 bases, read in frame from the first base. Sequences MNHEY (CDR1) and SVGAGI (CDR2) are obtained from the germline V gene. A distance of 9 bases separates the germline ends of V and J, which lose 4 bases and 0 bases respectively. About this clone itself: Which antigen it targets is not known. There are no base qualities to consult, and no much larger clone falls within one base.

Paper-wide results and their limitations: The quantity of clinical and demographic metadata differed by source and by participant and was supplied without curation.

TCRbeta CDR3 regions were amplified from genomic DNA by means of the immunoSEQ Assay, a bias-controlled multiplex PCR. The study's own analysis went as follows. The number of nucleated cells in each sample was estimated from the amplification of reference gene primers within the assay. Sequence reads were collapsed and filtered to measure the absolute abundance of every unique TCRbeta CDR3 rearrangement. For each sample, productive Simpson clonality was calculated as the square root of Simpson's diversity index over productive rearrangements. As stored in TCRdb, this immuneACCESS dataset retains in-frame rearrangements with V and J assigned. A fraction of the clones does not appear; measured against another copy, unresolved V genes explain less than half of the discrepancy, and the remainder lacks a known reason. V and J calls and clone size come straight from that table; D and trimming were deduced from the DNA. Counted in this sample were roughly 180,000 clones; more than 80% of them appeared once. 8% to 13% of the sample rests with the top ten.

The V gene is TRBV6-5 and the J gene is TRBJ2-2; the D gene is possibly TRBD1, with 5 bases matching. The TCR was taken from a woman aged 40-49 years with COVID-19, enrolled during active disease. The sample comprised peripheral blood. In nucleotides, the sequence is TGTGCCAGCAGTTCTGGGGCAGCGAACACCGGGGAGCTGTTTTTT. This is translated as CASSSGAANTGELFF.